A selection of T cell receptor beta chains follows, all from one sample in a study of glioma-infiltrating T cells. TCRdb used MiXCR to reprocess the multiplex PCR reads, holding one entry per CDR3 protein. The repertoire holds around 99,000 distinct CDR3 sequences, with around 25% as singletons. Sequenced input: glioma tissue, nonneoplastic brain tissue, or PBMCs (not recorded which). The receptors stem from a human donor with low-grade glioma or glioblastoma, undergoing nonglioma brain surgery, or in good health (not recorded which). The CDR3 runs from the conserved cysteine through the conserved F or W. The D gene is left open where the match is weak. Part of the rows lack a size; the others show once, few, many or a class for expanded clones.

j_call clone_size d_call v_call cdr3_aa
TRBJ2-1 many TRBD1 TRBV6-1 CASTGRGLYEQFF
TRBJ1-1 many TRBD1 TRBV2 CASSEAGGASNTEAFF
TRBJ2-5 . . TRBV28 CVSNPIIQETQYF
TRBJ1-2 . . TRBV28 CASSLYGTSGRAGGYTF
TRBJ2-7 . . TRBV15 CATSRWTDPYEQYF
TRBJ2-1 many TRBD2 TRBV7-2 CASSPSGRPNEQFF
TRBJ1-2 many TRBD1 TRBV14 CASSQDQGGTGAFGGYTF
TRBJ1-2 many . TRBV5-1 CASSLAGQRDGYTF
TRBJ2-7 . . TRBV29-1 CSVEKGRYEQYF
TRBJ1-2 many TRBD1 TRBV29-1 CSVQGHGYTF
TRBJ2-3 many TRBD1 TRBV6-2/TRBV6-3 CASSYGTGTGTTDTQYF
TRBJ2-7 few . TRBV30 CAWRANTYEQYF
TRBJ1-6 many . TRBV6-6 CASSYYSGEIGSPLHF
TRBJ2-1 . . TRBV27 CASSSLPTDGKQGYNEQFF
TRBJ2-7 many TRBD2 TRBV7-2 CASSISGTRASEQYF
TRBJ1-1 many . TRBV7-8 CASSLGGRKAFF
TRBJ2-3 . . TRBV11-2 CASSLPGRDTQYF